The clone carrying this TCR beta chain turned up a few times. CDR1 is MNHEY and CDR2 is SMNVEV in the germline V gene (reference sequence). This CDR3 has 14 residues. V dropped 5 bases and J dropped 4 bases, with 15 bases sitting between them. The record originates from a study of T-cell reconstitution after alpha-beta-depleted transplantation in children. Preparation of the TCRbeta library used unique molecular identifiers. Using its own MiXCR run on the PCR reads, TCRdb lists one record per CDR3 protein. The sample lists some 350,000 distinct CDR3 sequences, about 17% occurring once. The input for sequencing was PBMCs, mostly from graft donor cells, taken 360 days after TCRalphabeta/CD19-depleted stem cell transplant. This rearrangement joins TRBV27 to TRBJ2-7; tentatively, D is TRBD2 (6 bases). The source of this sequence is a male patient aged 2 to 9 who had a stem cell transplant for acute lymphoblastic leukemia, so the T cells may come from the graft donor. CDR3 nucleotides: TGTGCCAGCAGTCATAATAGCGGAGCTTACGAGCAGTACTTC. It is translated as CASSHNSGAYEQYF.